This passage covers 30 T cell receptor beta chains from one sample sequenced in a study of regulatory dendritic cells for organ transplantation. CFSE-labeled sorted T cells met regulatory or mature dendritic cells for roughly 5 days. Assay used: immunoSEQ multiplex PCR; TCRdb lists only in-frame clones, some missing. The sample carries some 13,000 clones, around three quarters recorded once. Antigen specificity for these receptors is unknown. Sequenced: naive CD4+ T cells from blood cultured with regulatory dendritic cells. Subset here: CD45RA+ naive T cells. Receptors originate from a human donor in good health.

The chain uses TRBV6-4 and TRBJ2-1, with 10 bases aligning to TRBD2. With V trimmed by 5 bases and J by 3 bases, 4 bases remained unmatched. The CDR3 runs 15 residues. Per the germline V gene, CDR1 is MRHNA and CDR2 is SNTAGT. The CDR3 here is CASSSGGAFYNEQFF. As DNA, the CDR3 is TGTGCCAGCAGTAGCGGGGGGGCTTTCTACAATGAGCAGTTCTTC.

J is TRBJ2-1 and V is TRBV19; TRBD2 matches 12 bases. The germline V gene has CDR1 LNHDA and CDR2 SQIVND (reference sequence). Trimming cost V 6 bases and J 4 bases; bases outside gene matches: 10. The CDR3 has 17 residues. In DNA, the CDR3 is TGTGCCAGTAGCGCGAGACTAGCGGGGGCCCTTTACAATGAGCAGTTCTTC. It yields the protein CASSARLAGALYNEQFF.

The chain combines TRBV6-6 with TRBJ2-7; 8 positions match TRBD2. Losses at the gene ends were 6 bases for V and 2 bases for J; bases not matched to a gene: 9. The germline V gene has CDR1 MNHNY and CDR2 SVGAGI (reference sequence). The CDR3 sequence is 15 residues long. The CDR3 sequence: CASRPGAGAAYEQYF. The CDR3 DNA sequence: TGTGCCAGCAGGCCGGGAGCGGGGGCCGCCTACGAGCAGTACTTC.

The chain carries TRBV5-1 and TRBJ2-5; D perhaps matches TRBD2 (6 bases). This CDR3 contains 13 residues. From germline, CDR1 is SGHRS and CDR2 YFSETQ. V was clipped by 3 bases and J by 5 bases, with 11 bases between them. The CDR3 reads CASSSTRSETQYF. DNA of the CDR3: TGCGCCAGCAGCTCGACTAGATCTGAGACCCAGTACTTC.

The V and J genes are TRBV19 and TRBJ1-6, with D perhaps TRBD1 (5 bases). The germline V gene has CDR1 LNHDA and CDR2 SQIVND (reference sequence). This CDR3 comprises 15 residues. V lost 1 base and J 8 bases, leaving 12 bases between the germline ends. CDR3 in amino acids: CASSIAARVDSPLHF. The CDR3 DNA reads as TGTGCCAGTAGTATAGCGGCCAGGGTGGATTCACCCCTCCACTTT.

V is TRBV5-1 and J is TRBJ2-7; 9 positions agree with TRBD1. Germline V CDR1 and CDR2: SGHRS, YFSETQ. After removal of 2 bases from V and 6 bases from J, the junction contained 6 bases not matched to a gene. The CDR3 runs to 14 residues. CDR3 nucleotide sequence: TGCGCCAGCAGCTTCGGACAGGGGCGCGGCGAGCAGTACTTC. Its protein product is CASSFGQGRGEQYF.

This clone was seen a few times. V gene TRBV9 combines with J gene TRBJ1-1; D may be TRBD1 (5 bases). The CDR3 is 15 amino acids. Germline assignment: CDR1 SGDLS and CDR2 YYNGEE. Trimming shortened V by 4 bases and J by 3 bases, and 16 bases separated the two germline ends. The CDR3 region is CASSPVQGGDTEAFF. The CDR3 bases are TGTGCCAGCAGCCCCGTCCAGGGTGGCGACACTGAAGCTTTCTTT.

This chain joins TRBV5-4 and TRBJ2-1, with a tentative D call TRBD2 (6 bases). Trimming removed 4 bases at V and 3 bases at J, with 17 bases between. This CDR3 contains 16 residues. Germline CDR1 and CDR2: SGHNT and YYREEE (reference sequence). CDR3 DNA sequence: TGTGCCAGCAGCCCCGAATCCGGGACTCTCTACAATGAGCAGTTCTTC. It encodes CASSPESGTLYNEQFF.

As DNA, the CDR3 is TGCGCCAGCAGTGAGTCGTCAGGCTCCTACGAGCAGTACTTC. Protein product: CASSESSGSYEQYF. This chain uses TRBV10-2 with TRBJ2-7; D remains ambiguous. Trimming took 0 bases from V and 0 from J, leaving 6 bases between them. The CDR3 consists of 14 residues. Germline V gene sequence: CDR1 WSHSY, CDR2 SAAADI.

The gene calls are TRBV7-7 and TRBJ1-1, with a possible D match to TRBD1 (5 bases). Germline loops: CDR1 SSHAT, CDR2 FNYEAQ (reference sequence). CDR3 size: 15 residues. Trimming removed 5 bases from V and 1 base from J, with 14 bases in between. This chain's CDR3 is CASSPRTGENTEAFF. The CDR3 region has the DNA TGTGCCAGCAGCCCCCGGACGGGGGAGAACACTGAAGCTTTCTTT.

The genes are TRBV5-1 and TRBJ2-3; D remains unclear. CDR3 size: 15 residues. CDR1 and CDR2 (germline): SGHRS, YFSETQ. Trimming took 0 bases from V and 1 from J, leaving 9 bases between them. The CDR3 DNA is TGCGCCAGCAGCTTGGCCAACAGACGCACAGATACGCAGTATTTT. It encodes CASSLANRRTDTQYF.

This clone occurred once. This chain uses TRBV5-1 with TRBJ2-7; TRBD2 might be the D (5 bases). Germline loops: CDR1 SGHRS, CDR2 YFSETQ. CDR3 length: 15 amino acids. With 4 bases removed from V and 7 bases from J, the gap between germline ends came to 21 bases. This CDR3 is CASSLADSELSEQYF. The DNA of the CDR3 is TGCGCCAGCAGCCTCGCGGACTCCGAATTGAGTGAGCAGTACTTC.

Only one count was recorded for this clone. The gene calls are TRBV5-6 and TRBJ2-5; D is possibly TRBD1 (5 bases). This CDR3 contains 15 residues. Germline V gene lookup returns CDR1 SGHDT and CDR2 YYEEEE. V was pared by 3 bases and J by 2 bases, with 14 bases between. In DNA, the CDR3 is TGTGCCAGCAGCTCCGTCAGGGCCCTACAAGAGACCCAGTACTTC. It encodes CASSSVRALQETQYF.

J is TRBJ1-3 and V is TRBV7-9; D might be TRBD1 (6 bases). The CDR3 length is 15 residues. V was shortened by 1 base and J by 8 bases, with 15 bases between the two germline ends. Germline V gives CDR1 SEHNR, CDR2 FQNEAQ (reference sequence). CDR3 bases: TGTGCCAGCAGCTTAGATGGGGGCCGGGTACACACCATATATTTT. This encodes CASSLDGGRVHTIYF.

The chain is built from TRBV6-1 and TRBJ2-5; 10 positions match TRBD1. Germline V gene data show CDR1 as MNHNS and CDR2 as SASEGT. The CDR3 spans 15 residues. With 4 bases clipped from V and 5 bases from J, the junction kept 7 bases outside the gene matches. CDR3 sequence: CASSGPGQGQETQYF. CDR3 DNA sequence: TGTGCCAGCAGTGGACCGGGACAGGGGCAGGAGACCCAGTACTTC.

The J gene is TRBJ2-1, the V gene TRBV25-1; 8 nucleotides match TRBD2. The CDR3 is 15 amino acids. Germline V CDR1 and CDR2: MGHDK, SYGVNS. With 2 bases clipped from V and 4 bases from J, the junction kept 4 bases outside the gene matches. Here the CDR3 reads CASSEGSGVYNEQFF. The DNA for the CDR3 is TGTGCCAGCAGTGAAGGTAGCGGGGTGTACAATGAGCAGTTCTTC.

The DNA of the CDR3 is TGCGCCAGCAGCTTGGAAGCTAGCGCCTCATACAATGAGCAGTTCTTC. Translated, it gives CASSLEASASYNEQFF. This chain links TRBV5-1 with TRBJ2-1; a weak D match, TRBD2 (6 bases). The CDR3 is 16 residues long. V was cut by 0 bases and J by 4 bases, with 14 bases left in between. The V gene's germline CDR1 is SGHRS and CDR2 YFSETQ.

The V call is TRBV5-1, the J call TRBJ2-2, with 16 bases fitting TRBD2. Germline V gives CDR1 SGHRS, CDR2 YFSETQ. The CDR3 extends over 20 amino acids. J gave up 1 base and V 4 bases, and 10 bases lay outside the gene matches. The CDR3 loop reads CASSPGLAGGLSLNTGELFF. The CDR3, as DNA: TGCGCCAGCAGCCCGGGACTAGCGGGGGGGCTTTCCCTGAACACCGGGGAGCTGTTTTTT.

This chain links TRBV5-1 with TRBJ2-7; tentatively, D is TRBD2 (5 bases). This CDR3 spans 14 amino acids. CDR1 and CDR2 from the germline V gene are SGHRS and YFSETQ. Trimming took 0 bases from V and 5 from J, leaving 12 bases between them. CDR3 amino acids: CASSLGPGSHEQYF. The CDR3 coding sequence is TGCGCCAGCAGCTTGGGTCCGGGGTCCCACGAGCAGTACTTC. Using reference TRBV5-1 and TRBJ2-7 for the parts outside the CDR3, the full variable domain is KAGVTQTPRYLIKTRGQQVTLSCSPISGHRSVSWYQQTPGQGLQFLFEYFSETQRNKGNFPGRFSGRQFSNSRSEMNVSTLELGDSALYLCASSLGPGSHEQYFGPGTRLTVT.

The V and J genes are TRBV19 and TRBJ1-4; tentatively, D is TRBD1 (6 bases). Germline CDR1 reads LNHDA; CDR2 reads SQIVND (reference sequence). Between the trimmed V and J ends, which lost 4 bases and 4 bases, there was a span of 13 bases. The CDR3 consists of 15 residues. In DNA, the CDR3 is TGTGCCAGTAGTACAACCGGGACACGTAATGAAAAACTGTTTTTT. This codes for CASSTTGTRNEKLFF.

The rearrangement joins TRBV18 to TRBJ1-5; D gene ambiguous. V lost 3 bases and J lost 0, with 9 bases in between. The CDR3 spans 15 residues. The germline V gene has CDR1 KGHSH and CDR2 LQKENI. The CDR3 region has the DNA TGTGCCAGCTCACCCGGAGTATATAGCAATCAGCCCCAGCATTTT. It codes for CASSPGVYSNQPQHF.

The V and J genes are TRBV5-1 and TRBJ1-3; 9 bases line up with TRBD1. Germline CDR1 is SGHRS and CDR2 is YFSETQ. The CDR3 sequence is 15 residues long. V lost 2 bases, J lost 4 bases, and 4 bases stayed unmatched. The CDR3 loop reads CASSFGTGYGNTIYF. In DNA form, the CDR3 reads TGCGCCAGCAGCTTCGGGACAGGGTACGGAAACACCATATATTTT.

This chain connects TRBV19 to TRBJ1-3; D possibly corresponds to TRBD1 (6 bases). This CDR3 spans 14 amino acids. Germline V gene lookup returns CDR1 LNHDA and CDR2 SQIVND (reference sequence). Trimming stripped 5 bases from V and 2 bases from J, with 10 bases between. CDR3: CASSQGQTGNTIYF. The CDR3, as DNA: TGTGCCAGTAGTCAGGGGCAGACTGGAAACACCATATATTTT.

The CDR3 reads CASSISGGAPWDTQYF. Written as DNA, the CDR3 is TGTGCCAGTAGTATTAGCGGGGGGGCTCCATGGGATACGCAGTATTTT. V usage is TRBV19 and J usage is TRBJ2-3; TRBD2 agrees at 11 bases. This CDR3 is 16 amino acids long. Germline loops: CDR1 LNHDA, CDR2 SQIVND (reference sequence). The V segment lost 3 bases and the J segment 6 bases; nucleotides outside the gene matches: 8.

The V call is TRBV27, the J call TRBJ2-7; possibly TRBD2 for D (5 bases). Germline V lookup: CDR1 MNHEY, CDR2 SMNVEV (reference sequence). With 1 base removed from V and 2 bases from J, the gap between germline ends came to 9 bases. There are 14 residues in the CDR3. For the CDR3, the DNA is TGTGCCAGCAGTTTATTGGGGAGCACCTACGAGCAGTACTTC. It codes for CASSLLGSTYEQYF.

The chain combines TRBV7-2 with TRBJ2-5, with 9 bases lining up with TRBD2. V gave up 5 bases and J gave up 0 bases; unmatched junction bases: 4. Germline values: CDR1 SGHTA, CDR2 FQGNSA. The CDR3 runs 15 residues. The CDR3 DNA is TGTGCCAGCAGCACCCAGCGGGGGGACCAAGAGACCCAGTACTTC. It yields the protein CASSTQRGDQETQYF.

The V and J genes are TRBV7-2 and TRBJ2-6, with a possible D match to TRBD2 (5 bases). V gave up 5 bases and J gave up 0 bases, with 11 bases separating them. CDR1 is SGHTA, CDR2 FQGNSA, per germline. This CDR3 is built from 16 residues. In nucleotides, the CDR3 is TGTGCCAGCAGCCCCGACTATTTCTCTGGGGCCAACGTCCTGACTTTC. It encodes CASSPDYFSGANVLTF.

This clone was detected a few times. The rearrangement links TRBV4-3 to TRBJ1-1; 7 bases map to TRBD1. The V gene's germline CDR1 is LGHNA and CDR2 YSLEER. V gave up 4 bases and J gave up 0 bases; unmatched junction bases: 14. CDR3 length: 18 amino acids. The CDR3 nucleotides read TGCGCCAGCAGCCTTACACACACAGGGGATCTAATGAACACTGAAGCTTTCTTT. Residues: CASSLTHTGDLMNTEAFF.

The chain has TRBV5-1 and TRBJ2-1, with 10 bases that match TRBD2. The germline CDR1 and CDR2 sequences are SGHRS and YFSETQ. Trimming took 0 bases from V and 9 from J; bases not matched to a gene: 6. The CDR3 runs to 15 residues. The chain's CDR3 is CASSLGLAGGGEQFF. CDR3 DNA: TGCGCCAGCAGCTTGGGATTAGCGGGGGGCGGTGAGCAGTTCTTC.

The gene calls are TRBV5-6 and TRBJ2-2, with TRBD1 identical over 9 bases. V trimming: 4 bases; J trimming: 1 base; junction bases outside the gene matches: 5. CDR1 is SGHDT, CDR2 YYEEEE, per germline. The CDR3 length is 16 residues. DNA of the CDR3: TGTGCCAGCAGCATCTGGACAGGGGAGAACACCGGGGAGCTGTTTTTT. It codes for CASSIWTGENTGELFF.